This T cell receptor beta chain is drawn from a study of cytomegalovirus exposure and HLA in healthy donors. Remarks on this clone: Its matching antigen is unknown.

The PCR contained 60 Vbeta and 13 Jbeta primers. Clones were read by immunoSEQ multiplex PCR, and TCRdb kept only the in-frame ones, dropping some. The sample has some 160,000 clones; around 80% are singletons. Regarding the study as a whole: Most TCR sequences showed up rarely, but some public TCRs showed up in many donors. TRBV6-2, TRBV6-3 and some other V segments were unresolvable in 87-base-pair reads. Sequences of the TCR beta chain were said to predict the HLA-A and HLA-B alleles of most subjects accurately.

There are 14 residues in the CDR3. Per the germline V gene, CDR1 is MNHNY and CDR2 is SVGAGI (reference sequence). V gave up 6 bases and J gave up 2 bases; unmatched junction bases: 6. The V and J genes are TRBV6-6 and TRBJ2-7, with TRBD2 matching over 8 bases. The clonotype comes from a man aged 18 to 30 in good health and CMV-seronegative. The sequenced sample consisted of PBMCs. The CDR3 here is CASSHTGGAYEQYF. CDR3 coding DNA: TGTGCCAGCAGCCATACCGGGGGGGCCTACGAGCAGTACTTC.